The TCR beta chain described here comes from a study of T cell repertoires in cytomegalovirus infection. Whole-study context: CMV infection together with matching HLA type was indicated by public TCR beta signatures.

Findings and caveats of the study: Summed frequency of shared TCR beta families picked out CMV carriers who also had the relevant HLA. Within the response measured ex vivo, HLA-C-restricted CMV-specific TCR beta clonotypes were dominant.

Germline CDR1 and CDR2: MDHEN and SYDVKM. V shed 5 bases, J shed 0 bases, and the junction held 10 bases outside the gene matches. This CDR3 spans 17 amino acids. This clonotype was seen repeatedly, ten times or more. Antigen: not known. TCRdb reprocessed the reads via MiXCR and lists one record per CDR3 protein. The repertoire holds tens of thousands of distinct CDR3 sequences, with more than 3.5% as singletons. The chain employs TRBV28 and TRBJ2-1, with 7 bases fitting TRBD1. Material for sequencing was PBMCs. The TCR was taken from a human donor in good health (CMV status not recorded). Some clones in this sample may be carry-over from other donors' samples. In DNA form, the CDR3 reads TGTGCCAGCAGTAGGAACAGGGGTTACTACTCCTACAATGAGCAGTTCTTC. Protein sequence: CASSRNRGYYSYNEQFF.